Below, 2 T cell receptor beta chains from the same sample are listed, as sequenced in a study of shared clonotypes between healthy human individuals. Profiled with immunoSEQ multiplex PCR; TCRdb holds only in-frame clones, not every one. The table records 650,000 to 800,000 clones, over 60% of them present only once. The sequenced sample consisted of memory CD4+ T cells sorted from blood. This sample's subset: CD45RA-negative fraction. These receptors all come from a woman in her twenties or thirties in good health.

V is TRBV9 and J is TRBJ2-2, with D possibly TRBD2 on 6 matching bases. The CDR3 runs to 15 residues. The V and J ends lost 4 bases and 7 bases respectively, with 17 bases between them. Germline V gives CDR1 SGDLS, CDR2 YYNGEE. CDR3 sequence: CASSTGRETGGELFF. CDR3 nucleotides: TGTGCCAGCAGCACAGGACGGGAGACCGGCGGGGAGCTGTTTTTT.

The J gene is TRBJ2-5, the V gene TRBV5-4; 7 bases are a match to TRBD2. The V gene end was trimmed by 7 bases and the J gene end by 5 bases; junction bases not matched to a gene: 8. The CDR3 has 13 amino acids. Germline-derived CDR1 and CDR2 are SGHNT and YYREEE (reference sequence). The CDR3 region has the DNA TGTGCCAGCGGGAGGGGACTCGGGGAGACCCAGTACTTC. It is translated as CASGRGLGETQYF.